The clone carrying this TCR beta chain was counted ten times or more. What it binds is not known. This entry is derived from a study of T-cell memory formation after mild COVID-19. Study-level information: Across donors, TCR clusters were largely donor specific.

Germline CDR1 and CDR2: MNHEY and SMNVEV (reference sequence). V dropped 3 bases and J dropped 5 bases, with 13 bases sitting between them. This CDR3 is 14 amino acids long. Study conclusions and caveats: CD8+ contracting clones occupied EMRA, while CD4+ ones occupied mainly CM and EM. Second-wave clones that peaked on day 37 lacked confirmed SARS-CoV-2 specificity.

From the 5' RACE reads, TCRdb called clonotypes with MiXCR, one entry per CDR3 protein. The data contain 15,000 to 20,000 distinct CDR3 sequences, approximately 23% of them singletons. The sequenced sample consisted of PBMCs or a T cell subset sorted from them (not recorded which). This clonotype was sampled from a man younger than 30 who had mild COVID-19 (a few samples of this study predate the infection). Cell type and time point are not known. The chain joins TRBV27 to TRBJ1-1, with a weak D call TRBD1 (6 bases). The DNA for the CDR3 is TGTGCCAGCAGTTTCCTGGGGGGCGAAACTGAAGCTTTCTTT. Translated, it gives CASSFLGGETEAFF.